A selection of T cell receptor beta chains follows, all from one sample in a study of blood T cell repertoires in COVID-19. Repertoires were generated with immunoSEQ multiplex PCR, while TCRdb's copy carries only in-frame clones and drops some. The repertoire holds about 80,000 clones, with 85% as singletons. Sequencing input: peripheral blood. These receptors were collected from a man aged 45 to 65 with COVID-19, enrolled during active disease. CDR3s include the opening cysteine and the closing phenylalanine or tryptophan. Where a row states a size, it is once, few, many or the class of an expanded clone; other rows omit it.

>NA|TRBV3-1/TRBV3-2|TRBJ2-1
CASSHSTYNEQFF
>NA|TRBV10-3|TRBJ2-7
CAISEPTGTTSGEQYF
>NA|TRBV11-2|TRBJ2-1
CASSSTPRDSYNEQFF
>NA|TRBV5-1|TRBJ2-7
CASSLALAGIEQYF
>NA|TRBV7-2|TRBJ1-2
CASSLQTGGQYGYTF
>NA|TRBV3-1/TRBV3-2|TRBJ2-7
CASSQDARLAGEGSVSEQYF
>NA|TRBV7-2|TRBJ2-3
CASSFQTDTQYF
>NA|TRBV5-4|TRBJ2-7
CASSYVGTGGVGEQYF
>NA|TRBV5-6|TRBJ1-6
CASSLDRTGMSYNSPLHF
>NA|TRBV12-3/TRBV12-4|TRBJ2-7
CASRPGTSNEQYF
>NA|TRBV6-5|TRBJ1-1
CASSLVRGAFF
>NA|TRBV19|TRBJ1-2
CASSLLTPQGYGYTF
>NA|TRBV6-2/TRBV6-3|TRBJ2-5
CASSYLRDTLQETQYF
>NA|TRBV5-1|TRBJ2-5
CASSSSGTSGQETQYF
>NA|TRBV7-2|TRBJ1-3
CASSLEQGLLGNTIYF
>NA|TRBV27|TRBJ2-5
CASSAGGAETQYF
>few|TRBV24-1|TRBJ1-5
CATSDRQFSNQPQHF
>NA|TRBV6-2/TRBV6-3|TRBJ1-1
CASSQAKDRVDEAFF
>NA|TRBV6-2/TRBV6-3|TRBJ2-5
CASSYGLAGETQYF
>NA|TRBV24-1|TRBJ2-7
CATSDRGLVLAGDEQYF
>few|TRBV5-1|TRBJ2-1
CASSLRRTSGSGYNEQFF
>NA|TRBV18|TRBJ2-3
CASSRDRSTDTQYF
>few|TRBV7-3|TRBJ2-1
CASSPQRDSFNEQFF
>NA|TRBV13|TRBJ1-4
CASSRTGATTNEKLFF
>NA|TRBV28|TRBJ1-2
CASGARLTGGHGYTF
>once|TRBV30|TRBJ2-2
CAWSAGHRANTGELFF
>NA|TRBV12-3/TRBV12-4|TRBJ2-1
CASAGGGIEFF
>NA|TRBV7-2|TRBJ2-7
CASSASGTDTYEQYF
>once|TRBV2|TRBJ2-3
CASRRTSASTDTQYF
>NA|TRBV25-1|TRBJ1-5
CASSESGTGDQPQHF
>NA|TRBV11-2|TRBJ1-1
CASSSLGQGDTEAFF
>once|TRBV4-1|TRBJ2-1
CASSQERTSRAEQFF
>NA|TRBV5-8|TRBJ2-7
CASSLGVSYEQYF
>NA|TRBV18|TRBJ1-1
CASSPPFQNTEAFF
>NA|TRBV10-1|TRBJ2-2
CASKRSAGGVRTGELFF
>NA|TRBV27|TRBJ2-7
CASSNSPGLAGGHEQYF
>NA|TRBV28|TRBJ1-2
CASSLARQGYGYTF
>NA|TRBV6-6|TRBJ1-5
CASSYEGISQPQHF
>NA|TRBV6-1|TRBJ2-5
CASSESSGSGQETQYF
>NA|TRBV5-1|TRBJ2-1
CASSSAASSYNEQFF
>NA|TRBV24-1|TRBJ2-7
CATSDPGQPNEQYF